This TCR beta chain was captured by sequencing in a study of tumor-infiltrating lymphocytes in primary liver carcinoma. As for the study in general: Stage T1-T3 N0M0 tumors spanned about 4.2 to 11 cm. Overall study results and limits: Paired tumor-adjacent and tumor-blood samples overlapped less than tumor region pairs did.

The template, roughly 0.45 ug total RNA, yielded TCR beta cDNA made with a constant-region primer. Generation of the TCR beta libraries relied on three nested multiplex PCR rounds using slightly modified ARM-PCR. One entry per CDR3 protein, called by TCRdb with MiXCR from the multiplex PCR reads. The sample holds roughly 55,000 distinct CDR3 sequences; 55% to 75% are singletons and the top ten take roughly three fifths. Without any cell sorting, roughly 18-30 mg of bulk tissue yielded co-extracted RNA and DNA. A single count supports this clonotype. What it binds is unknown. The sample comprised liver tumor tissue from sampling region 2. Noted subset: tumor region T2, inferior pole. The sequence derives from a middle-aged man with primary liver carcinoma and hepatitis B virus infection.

The CDR3 bases are TGTGCCAGCAGTGTACTACTTACTAGCACAGATACGCAGTATTTT. Protein product: CASSVLLTSTDTQYF. This chain links TRBV6-1 with TRBJ2-3, with no clear D. The CDR3 consists of 15 residues. V gave up 4 bases and J gave up 0 bases, with 11 bases separating them. Germline V lookup: CDR1 MNHNS, CDR2 SASEGT.